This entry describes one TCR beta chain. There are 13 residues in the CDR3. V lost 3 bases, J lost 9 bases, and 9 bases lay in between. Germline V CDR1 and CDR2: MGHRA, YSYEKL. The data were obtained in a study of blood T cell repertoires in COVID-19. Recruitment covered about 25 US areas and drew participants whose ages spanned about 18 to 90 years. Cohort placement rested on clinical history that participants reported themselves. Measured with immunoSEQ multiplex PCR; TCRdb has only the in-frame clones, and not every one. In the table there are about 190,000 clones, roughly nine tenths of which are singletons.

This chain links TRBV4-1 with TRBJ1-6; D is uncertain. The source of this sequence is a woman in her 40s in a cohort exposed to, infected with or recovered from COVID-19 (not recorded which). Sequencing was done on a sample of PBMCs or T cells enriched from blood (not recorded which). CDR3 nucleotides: TGCGCCAGCAGCCAGAGACTCGGTTCACCCCTCCACTTT. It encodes CASSQRLGSPLHF.